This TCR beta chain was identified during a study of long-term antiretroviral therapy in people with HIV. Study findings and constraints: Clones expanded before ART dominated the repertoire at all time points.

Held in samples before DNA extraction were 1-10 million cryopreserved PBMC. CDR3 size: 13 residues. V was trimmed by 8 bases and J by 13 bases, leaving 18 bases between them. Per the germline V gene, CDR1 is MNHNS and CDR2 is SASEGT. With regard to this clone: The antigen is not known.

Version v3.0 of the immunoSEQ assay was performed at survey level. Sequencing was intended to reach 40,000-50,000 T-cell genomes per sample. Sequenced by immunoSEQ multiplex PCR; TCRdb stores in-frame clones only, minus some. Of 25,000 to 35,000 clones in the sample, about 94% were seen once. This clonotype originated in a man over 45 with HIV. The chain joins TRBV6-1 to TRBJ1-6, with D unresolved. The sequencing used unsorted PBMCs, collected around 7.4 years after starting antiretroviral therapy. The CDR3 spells CASVTIVNRPLHF. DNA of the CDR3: TGTGCCAGCGTGACGATTGTTAATCGGCCCCTCCACTTT.